The present TCR beta chain was sequenced within a study of response to subunit inactivated influenza vaccine. The study, taken as a whole, reports: Few additional T cells are recruited per seasonal influenza vaccination, authors suggested.

V lost 0 bases and J 4 bases, leaving 19 bases between the germline ends. The CDR3 has 17 residues. CDR1 DFQATT and CDR2 SNEGSKA come from the germline V gene (reference sequence). With respect to this clonotype: Its antigen is not known.

A single record per CDR3 protein comes from TCRdb applying MiXCR to the RT-PCR reads. Among hundreds of thousands of distinct CDR3 sequences, around 8% were seen once, and the ten largest hold 10% to 15%. This clonotype was sampled from a man between 50 and 69 years old who received an inactivated influenza vaccine. This chain joins TRBV20-1 and TRBJ2-1, with a tentative D call TRBD2 (6 bases). Sequenced here: PBMCs from blood, sampled around 25 months after vaccination. CDR3 in amino acids: CSAREGGLPTNYNEQFF. The CDR3 DNA reads TGCAGTGCTAGAGAGGGGGGTCTCCCGACCAATTACAATGAGCAGTTCTTC.